Included here is one TCR beta chain sequence, with context. Its antigen remains unidentified. The CDR3 totals 15 residues. Trimming cost V 4 bases and J 4 bases, with 14 bases left between them. CDR1 is SGHNT and CDR2 is YYREEE in the germline V gene (reference sequence). The protocol was immunoSEQ multiplex PCR, while the TCRdb copy is restricted to in-frame clones and leaves out a portion. In the table there are about 130,000 clones, 84% of which are singletons. This entry is derived from a study of T cell responses to AZD1222 COVID-19 vaccine. Study-wide background: The analysis combined second doses at about 4 or about 12 weeks. General study findings and limits: Once two AZD1222 doses were given, Spike-specific TCR breadth and depth went up. Repertoire sampling was restricted to post-peak T cell response timepoints. The CD4 TCRs associated with vaccination extended across spike and predominated at 160-218 and 743-854.

The chain links TRBV5-4 to TRBJ1-4, with D possibly being TRBD1 (5 bases). The specimen was peripheral blood, collected on day 0 of AZD1222 vaccination. The TCR comes from an adult in good health. The chain's CDR3 is CASSRAGSGNEKLFF. The CDR3 bases are TGTGCCAGCAGCCGTGCAGGGAGCGGTAATGAAAAACTGTTTTTT.